This T cell receptor (beta chain) was recorded in a study of cytomegalovirus exposure and HLA in healthy donors (dated by TCRdb to about 2017). Broadly, across the study: An earlier analysis of roughly 500 of the donors reported about 250 Gb of sequence data and around 120 million unique TCR beta sequences from about 200 million T cells. Roughly 300 gigabases of sequencing data and around 80 million unique TCR sequences made up an early release that covered nearly 650 HLA-typed donors. The genetic ancestry cluster associated with self-reported Caucasian donors included 81% of the 398 genotyped donors. The study aimed to test whether cataloging public T cell receptors could reveal signatures of past pathogen exposure. The T cell repertoires of some 670 subjects were profiled by immunosequencing and related to cytomegalovirus serostatus. A separate validation cohort of approximately 120 different subjects was used in addition to the roughly 720-subject first cohort. To predict cytomegalovirus infection status, the study combined high-throughput TCR immunosequencing, statistical association of individual TCRs with disease status, and machine learning. In a later analysis, previously published TCR beta repertoires from 666 donors were re-analyzed and high-resolution HLA genotyping was added so that TCR occurrence patterns could be studied. Rather than using new phenotypic data, the later analysis identified candidate immune exposures from TCR beta sequences and from how often those sequences occurred across donors. In an earlier analysis of roughly 540 of the donors, high-throughput TCR beta sequencing was used to judge whether each TCR beta V gene segment behaved as functional or pseudogenic. Alongside the repertoire data, information on donor age, sex, ethnicity and CMV serostatus was compiled. A later genetic analysis took genome-wide SNP genotypes for about 65% of the 666 donors and used that subset as a discovery cohort. All discovery cohort repertoires had been generated on a single sequencing platform. Class I and class II HLA loci were covered by the typing at four-digit resolution. The number of typed donors differed by locus: about 620-630 for A, B, C, DRB1 and DQB1; approximately 520 for DQA1; approximately 600 for DPA1; and 400 to 480 for DPB1. Five DR-DQ haplotypes were handled as single units for association and clustering, since linkage in the cohort was strong. Among 398 genotyped donors of the cohort, an average of approximately 230,000 unique TCR beta nucleotide sequences were sequenced per donor, roughly 20% of them non-productive. Broader findings and caveats from the paper: Correlated functional status among segregating V segments might be attributable to linkage disequilibrium, but an unknown experimental factor could not be ruled out. The only immune exposure information available for the cohort was CMV serostatus. At a false discovery rate of 0.05, a later analysis linked 16,951 TCR beta sequences to specific HLA alleles. In the study, 150 to 200 TCR beta chains were listed as associated with cytomegalovirus. Most CMV-associated TCR beta chains appeared to be HLA-restricted in a later analysis, and the HLA associations seemed to be driven largely by CMV exposure. Because HLA typing was unavailable for some donors at each locus, only the typed subset was used in association tests. In an earlier analysis of more than 450 of the donors, most TCR beta V segments were observed in productive rearrangements about 87% or about 30% of the time, broadly matching IMGT annotations. The sequencing pipeline was judged likely to have produced a cluster of highly shared sequence variants as a technical artifact. The classifier was reported to diagnose cytomegalovirus status with high specificity and sensitivity in both the original cohort and the validation cohort. A further reported finding was that TCR beta sequences accurately predicted the HLA-A and HLA-B alleles for most subjects in the first cohort. Strong co-occurrence of HLA alleles, especially DR and DQ, made assigning TCR associations to individual alleles difficult. Three of the identified cytomegalovirus-associated TCR beta chains were confirmed in vitro to be specific for cytomegalovirus antigens. Some IMGT-functional V segments, including TRBV6-2 and TRBV6-3, could not be distinguished by the 87-base-pair reads and were therefore excluded. In this cohort, only TCR beta chains were sequenced, and detectable features were limited by the absence of alpha or paired-chain data. It was suggested by the authors that the approach could potentially be generalized to other disease states and immunological phenotypes. According to a later genetic analysis, donors in an Asian-associated ancestry cluster had fewer N-insertions in productive TCRs than the approximately 650-donor mean. A later analysis found that HLA-associated TCR beta chains were more clonally expanded and had lower generation probabilities than equally common non-associated chains. Some 16 rarely observed V segments, including chromosome 9 orphons, were excluded from the earlier analysis of about 610 of the donors because counts were too low. According to a later analysis, TCR association rates differed among HLA loci, with DRB1 alleles showing the most associated TCRs and HLA-C alleles showing the fewest. Several of the top co-occurrence clusters appeared to be linked to parvovirus B19, influenza, CMV and Epstein-Barr virus, according to a later analysis. An association between a missense DCLRE1C variant and V-gene and J-gene trimming of TCR beta chains was found in a later genetic analysis and replicated in an independent cohort. Most TCR sequences were seen in very few donors, while some public TCRs were found in many individuals. Sequencing depth was assumed to be roughly uniform across donors in the presence/absence analyses, though that assumption may not hold.

This clone has only one observation. Its cognate antigen has yet to be identified. The junction departs from the called germline gene at one end, perhaps through a read error. In the same sample, other DNA sequences code for this CDR3. CDR1 and CDR2, per the germline V gene (reference sequence), are SEHNR and FQNEAQ. CDR3 length: 16 amino acids, cysteine to phenylalanine. The only DNA kept is the CDR3, 48 bases in frame from the first base. The cohort comprised more than 550 healthy bone marrow donors. All cohort members were sampled while nominally healthy, although unrecorded immune exposures were likely present. The donor was CMV seronegative and was included in the group of about 400 seronegative cohort members. A peripheral blood sample was collected from each donor, and TCR beta sequencing was performed on peripheral blood mononuclear cells. Genomic DNA was extracted from the blood cell samples with the Qiagen DNeasy Blood Extraction Kit.

The library came from the immunoSEQ multiplex PCR assay. For the multiplex PCR, a mixture combining 60 forward primers for TCR Vbeta segments and 13 reverse primers for TCR Jbeta segments was used. A multiplex PCR assay on genomic DNA amplified the CDR3 region of rearranged TCR beta genes. Amplified TCR beta libraries were sequenced as 87-base-pair reads on the Illumina HiSeq System. The original pipeline was this. A later analysis counted about 76 million unique TCR beta chains across the 550 to 800 repertoires, and 10 million to 11 million of these chains were shared by at least two donors. Raw reads were error-corrected and collapsed into unique sequences with a nearest-neighbor algorithm that merged closely related sequences to remove PCR and sequencing errors. V, D and J gene segments were assigned by aligning CDR3 sequences to IMGT reference sequences. For a sequence to be retained, at least a six-nucleotide match to both a V gene segment and a J gene segment was required. A rearrangement counted as productive if the CDR3 had no stop codons and remained in frame with V and J, and every other rearrangement counted as non-productive. Following IMGT convention, CDR3 was defined as the stretch from the second conserved V-encoded cysteine up to the conserved J-encoded phenylalanine. The earlier analysis of 500 to 600 of the donors excluded sequences that lacked an unambiguous match to a single V gene segment. In an earlier analysis of approximately 560 of the donors, a V segment was called functional when productive rearrangements were above 56.7%, and segregating when the standard deviation between donors exceeded 5%. To diagnose cytomegalovirus status from the catalog of TCR beta chain sequences, a statistical classification framework was built. A later analysis assigned V and J genes by comparing TCR nucleotide sequences with IMGT/GENE-DB human TR gene sequences. Using the TCRdist pipeline, a later analysis assigned CDR3 sequences along with most-parsimonious VDJ recombination scenarios. A later analysis defined each TCR beta chain by its CDR3 amino acid sequence plus V-gene family, and excluded reads lacking a unique V-gene family. In a later analysis, approximately 590 highly shared, low-generation-probability nucleotide sequences were removed to address suspected cross-contamination and a sequencing artifact. A later analysis calculated a clonal expansion index for each public chain from normalized within-repertoire ranks of inferred template counts. Generation probabilities in a later analysis came from a VDJ recombination model fitted to out-of-frame rearrangements, and those results were checked against IGoR. A later analysis scored TCR-TCR, TCR-HLA and TCR-CMV co-occurrence with hypergeometric tests, applying a repertoire-size bias correction to TCR pairs. A later analysis estimated false discovery rates by permuting HLA or CMV assignments 20 times. In a later analysis, co-occurring TCRs were grouped using DBSCAN, and TCRdist sequence similarity was added for clustering within HLA-allele-positive subsets. For co-occurrence clustering, repertoires with fewer than 30,000 or more than 120,000 public chains were excluded, along with about five repertoires with anomalous nucleotide sharing. Imported from immuneACCESS, the table was reduced by TCRdb to in-frame sequences with V and J called. These copies leave out some clones; in studies compared against another copy, an unresolved V gene accounts for under half, and the cause of the remainder is not known. D and trimming come from the DNA, and the V and J calls and clone size come from that table. The sample has 200,000 to 250,000 clones on record, over 65% of them singletons. About 0.63% of the sample is taken by the ten largest.

What was sequenced was PBMCs. The clonotype was recovered from a man between 18 and 35 years old in good health and CMV-seronegative. The sequence links TRBV7-9 to TRBJ2-2, and 11 bases in between align with TRBD1. The CDR3 loop reads CASSSGQGANTGELFF. In nucleotides, the sequence is TGTGCCAGCAGCTCCGGACAGGGGGCGAACACTGGGGAGCTGTTTTTT.